Below are 4 T cell receptor beta chains sequenced from a single sample in a study of OX40 agonist ivuxolimab in advanced cancers. Library creation used the immunoSEQ multiplex PCR assay. The table comes from immuneACCESS by way of TCRdb, which keeps in-frame sequences with V and J called. Part of the clones is missing from these tables; in studies checked, under half for an unresolved V gene and the rest for unknown reasons. The sample profile shows under 100,000 clones; roughly 84% of them were found once. Around 0.78% of the sample is held by the ten biggest clonotypes. The sequenced sample was CD4+ or CD8+ T cells sorted from blood, obtained in a trial of the OX40 agonist ivuxolimab. The receptors come from an adult with an advanced solid tumor such as melanoma, head and neck, liver or kidney cancer.

The chain recombines TRBV10-3 with TRBJ2-6, with TRBD1 identical over 12 bases. The CDR3 extends over 17 amino acids. Germline V gene data show CDR1 as ENHRY and CDR2 as SYGVKD. The V gene end was trimmed by 5 bases and the J gene end by 3 bases; junction bases not matched to a gene: 5. CDR3 bases: TGTGCCATCAGTCCGGGACAGGGGGCAGGTGGGGCCAACGTCCTGACTTTC. Translated, it gives CAISPGQGAGGANVLTF.

V usage is TRBV4-2 and J usage is TRBJ2-3, with D perhaps being TRBD1 or TRBD2 (5 bases each). Germline-derived CDR1 and CDR2 are LGHNA and YNFKEQ. This CDR3 contains 15 residues. The V gene lost 4 bases and the J gene lost 5 bases, with 16 bases spanning the gap. This CDR3 is CASSPLLGDGDTQYF. CDR3 in DNA: TGTGCCAGCAGCCCGTTGCTGGGGGATGGAGATACGCAGTATTTT.

The V gene is TRBV5-5, the J gene TRBJ1-2; 7 bases map to TRBD1. There are 15 residues in the CDR3. Germline trimming cut 5 bases from V and 0 bases from J; bases unmatched to any gene: 7. The germline V gene encodes CDR1 SGHKS and CDR2 YYEKEE (reference sequence). The chain's CDR3 is CASRPNRGANYGYTF. The DNA for the CDR3 is TGTGCCAGCAGACCCAACAGGGGAGCTAACTATGGCTACACCTTC.

J is TRBJ2-7 and V is TRBV5-1; TRBD2 matches 9 bases. CDR1 SGHRS and CDR2 YFSETQ come from the germline V gene. Germline trimming cut 0 bases from V and 5 bases from J; bases unmatched to any gene: 9. There are 16 residues in the CDR3. The CDR3 sequence: CASSLVLGGGAHEQYF. CDR3 coding DNA: TGCGCCAGCAGCTTGGTACTCGGCGGGGGGGCCCACGAGCAGTACTTC.